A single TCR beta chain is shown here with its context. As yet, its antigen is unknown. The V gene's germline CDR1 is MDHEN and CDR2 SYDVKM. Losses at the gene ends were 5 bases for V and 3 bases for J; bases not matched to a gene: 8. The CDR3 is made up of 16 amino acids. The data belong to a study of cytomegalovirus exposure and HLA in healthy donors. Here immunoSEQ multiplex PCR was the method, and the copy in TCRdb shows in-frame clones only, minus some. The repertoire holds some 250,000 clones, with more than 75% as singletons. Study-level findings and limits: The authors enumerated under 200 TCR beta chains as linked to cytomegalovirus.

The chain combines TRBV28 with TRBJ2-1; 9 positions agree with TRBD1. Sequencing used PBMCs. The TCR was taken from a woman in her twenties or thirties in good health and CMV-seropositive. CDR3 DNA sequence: TGTGCCAGCAGTCCCGAGGGACAGGGCCTCTACAATGAGCAGTTCTTC. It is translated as CASSPEGQGLYNEQFF.